This TCR beta chain was recovered during a study of tissue T cells after allogeneic stem cell transplantation. Points on this clone: Its antigen is still unknown. Gene names denote mouse genes. The read falls 1 residue short of the CDR3 end, and the missing part is taken from the germline J gene.

Losses at the gene ends were 4 bases for V and 0 bases for J; bases not matched to a gene: 3. The CDR3 loop spans 15 amino acids. General observations from the study: Tissue-detected TCR repertoire was only partly captured by blood and spleen T cells. The study did not identify alloreactive or antigen-specific tissue TCRs, and some clones might be persisting host cells. TCR repertoires tracked anatomic similarity, regardless of disease or transplant status.

Measured with immunoSEQ multiplex PCR; TCRdb has only the in-frame clones, and not every one. The sample holds nearly 50,000 clones, 73% seen once. The chain uses TRBV21 and TRBJ2-7; TRBD2 aligns across 10 bases. TRBV21 has ORF status, its function being uncertain. The TCR comes from a pool of C57BL/6 mice in good health. Sample: sorted cells pooled from one or two spleens. CDR3 protein: CASSRLGGPSYEQYF. The sequenced CDR3 bases are TGTGCTAGCAGTCGACTGGGGGGCCCCTCCTATGAACAGTAC.